These T cell receptor beta chains were read from a single sample in a study of cytomegalovirus exposure and HLA in healthy donors. Generated by immunoSEQ multiplex PCR, the TCRdb table keeps only in-frame clones and is missing some. The profile shows 130,000 or so clones, around 80% of them singletons. Sequencing input: PBMCs. These receptors came from a woman between 45 and 65 years old in good health and CMV-seropositive. CDR3s include the opening cysteine and the closing phenylalanine or tryptophan. A D gene is named only where the DNA matches it firmly. For some rows the clone size is stated as once, few or many, or as a class when expanded; others skip it.

clone_size j_call d_call v_call cdr3_aa cdr3_nt
- TRBJ2-5 - TRBV9 CASSAGPLAFQETQYF TGTGCCAGCAGCGCCGGACCTCTAGCGTTTCAAGAGACCCAGTACTTC
- TRBJ2-4 TRBD2 TRBV2 CASSGSSGTSIQYF TGTGCCAGCAGTGGGTCTAGCGGGACGAGCATTCAGTACTTC
once TRBJ2-7 TRBD2 TRBV4-1 CASSQEGLAGVPSLREQYF TGCGCCAGCAGCCAAGAAGGACTAGCGGGAGTCCCGTCCCTCCGCGAGCAGTACTTC
- TRBJ1-2 - TRBV30 CAWAPAHRGGYTF TGTGCCTGGGCCCCGGCGCATCGAGGTGGCTACACCTTC
- TRBJ1-6 - TRBV6-6 CASSYSEAGTSPLHF TGTGCCAGCAGTTACTCGGAGGCAGGAACTTCACCCCTCCACTTT
- TRBJ1-6 - TRBV4-2 CASSQTRDVDNSPLHF TGTGCCAGCAGCCAAACCAGGGATGTTGATAATTCACCCCTCCACTTT
- TRBJ2-7 TRBD1 TRBV29-1 CSVLIPGQGAWEQYF TGCAGCGTGCTAATTCCGGGACAGGGGGCTTGGGAGCAGTACTTC
- TRBJ2-1 - TRBV5-1 CASSKGQYNEQFF TGCGCCAGCAGCAAGGGACAATACAATGAGCAGTTCTTC
few TRBJ2-1 TRBD2 TRBV7-8 CASSLRRTSPTYNEQFF TGTGCCAGCAGCTTGAGAAGGACTAGCCCAACTTACAATGAGCAGTTCTTC
- TRBJ1-2 - TRBV6-1 CASTTGSNYGYTF TGTGCCAGCACAACAGGGAGTAACTATGGCTACACCTTC
- TRBJ2-5 - TRBV7-9 CASGHEGSQETQYF TGTGCCAGTGGCCATGAGGGAAGTCAAGAGACCCAGTACTTC
- TRBJ1-5 TRBD1 TRBV6-5 CASSPGTGDNQPQHF TGTGCCAGCAGTCCCGGGACAGGAGACAATCAGCCCCAGCATTTT
- TRBJ1-5 TRBD1 TRBV5-7 CASSLLNRGSQPQHF TGTGCCAGCAGCTTGCTAAACAGGGGAAGTCAGCCCCAGCATTTT
- TRBJ1-1 - TRBV6-6 CASSYSGQSEAFF TGTGCCAGCAGTTACTCGGGCCAGTCTGAAGCTTTCTTT
- TRBJ1-2 - TRBV6-1 CASSINYGYTF TGTGCCAGCAGTATTAACTATGGCTACACCTTT
- TRBJ2-1 TRBD2 TRBV4-1 CASSQEESGGSYNEQFF TGCGCCAGCAGCCAAGAAGAGAGCGGGGGCTCCTACAATGAGCAGTTCTTC
- TRBJ1-2 TRBD1 TRBV18 CASSPPTTGVNGYTF TGTGCCAGCTCACCACCTACGACAGGGGTTAATGGCTACACCTTC
- TRBJ2-3 - TRBV7-2 CASRTDTDTQYF TGTGCCAGCAGGACTGACACAGATACGCAGTATTTT
once TRBJ2-3 - TRBV9 CASSLGPGEDTQYF TGTGCCAGCAGCTTGGGCCCAGGGGAAGATACGCAGTATTTT
- TRBJ2-7 - TRBV11-2 CASSLEGRHYEQYF TGTGCCAGCAGCTTAGAAGGGAGGCACTACGAGCAGTACTTC
- TRBJ1-2 - TRBV6-6 CASSPPGSYGYTF TGTGCCAGCAGTCCACCCGGGTCCTATGGCTACACCTTC
- TRBJ2-3 TRBD2 TRBV11-2 CASRGLALTQYF TGTGCCAGCAGGGGACTAGCCCTTACGCAGTATTTT
few TRBJ1-4 - TRBV30 CAWSHRVNEKLFF TGTGCCTGGAGTCACAGGGTAAATGAAAAACTGTTTTTT
- TRBJ1-2 TRBD1 TRBV6-5 CASRRGQGRGGGYTF TGTGCCAGCAGGCGAGGACAGGGCCGAGGGGGTGGCTACACCTTC
- TRBJ1-2 TRBD1 TRBV10-3 CAISLTGSDYGYTF TGTGCCATCAGCCTGACAGGGAGCGACTATGGCTACACCTTC
- TRBJ2-7 - TRBV5-6 CASSSDSTYEQYF TGTGCCAGCAGCTCGGACAGTACCTACGAGCAGTACTTC
- TRBJ1-4 - TRBV30 CAWGARLGEKLFF TGTGCCTGGGGGGCCCGGTTGGGGGAAAAACTGTTTTTT
- TRBJ2-1 TRBD2 TRBV29-1 CSVVGLGPSSYNEQFF TGCAGCGTTGTGGGACTAGGCCCCAGCTCCTACAATGAGCAGTTCTTC
- TRBJ2-2 TRBD2 TRBV29-1 CSAYASGRASGELFF TGCAGCGCCTACGCTAGCGGGAGGGCCTCGGGGGAGCTGTTTTTT
few TRBJ1-2 TRBD1 TRBV6-9 CASSISRDRVGGYTF TGTGCCAGCAGTATTTCCCGGGACAGGGTAGGTGGCTACACCTTC
- TRBJ2-2 - TRBV19 CASSIYLANTGELFF TGTGCCAGTAGTATATACCTAGCCAACACCGGGGAGCTGTTTTTT
- TRBJ1-1 TRBD1 TRBV7-2 CASSWGQAPAQAFF TGTGCCAGCAGCTGGGGACAGGCTCCCGCTCAAGCTTTCTTT
few TRBJ1-4 - TRBV7-6 CASSLQEGKLFF TGTGCCAGCAGCTTACAGGAGGGAAAACTGTTTTTT
- TRBJ2-2 - TRBV6-6 CASSSPRLYGTGELFF TGTGCCAGCAGCTCCCCCAGGCTTTACGGCACCGGGGAGCTGTTTTTT
- TRBJ2-5 - TRBV14 CASSQGPVQETQYF TGTGCCAGCAGCCAAGGGCCAGTTCAAGAGACCCAGTACTTC
- TRBJ2-7 - TRBV13 CASSLGQGGSYEQYF TGTGCCAGCAGCTTAGGGCAGGGAGGCTCCTACGAGCAGTACTTC
once TRBJ2-7 - TRBV5-1 CASSLGSGSEQYF TGCGCCAGCAGCTTGGGTTCGGGGTCCGAGCAGTACTTC
- TRBJ2-1 TRBD2 TRBV7-9 CASSLDLGLNEQFF TGTGCCAGCAGCTTAGATCTGGGACTAAATGAGCAGTTCTTC
once TRBJ1-2 TRBD1 TRBV27 CASSFSRRDRATGYTF TGTGCCAGCAGTTTCTCGCGACGGGACAGGGCTACTGGCTACACCTTC
- TRBJ1-5 - TRBV4-1 CASSHDSNRVDQPQHF TGCGCCAGCAGCCATGATTCTAACAGGGTCGATCAGCCCCAGCATTTT
- TRBJ2-5 TRBD2 TRBV7-6 CASSRAGGQETQYF TGTGCCAGCAGTAGAGCGGGAGGGCAAGAGACCCAGTACTTC
- TRBJ1-3 TRBD1 TRBV6-5 CASRYARGYSGNTIYF TGTGCCAGCAGATACGCCAGGGGGTACTCTGGAAACACCATATATTTT